The T cell receptor beta chain described here comes from a study of blood T cell repertoires in COVID-19. Looking at the study overall: COVID-19 samples, acute and convalescent, were from the United States, Italy and Spain.

V lost 5 bases and J 6 bases, leaving 19 bases between the germline ends. Germline CDR1 is LNHDA and CDR2 is SQIVND (reference sequence). The CDR3 extends over 16 amino acids. Repertoires were generated with immunoSEQ multiplex PCR, while TCRdb's copy carries only in-frame clones and drops some. This sample has 250,000 or so clones, with around nine tenths found just once. The chain combines TRBV19 with TRBJ2-2; a weak D match, TRBD1 (5 bases). Sequencing input: peripheral blood. The TCR sequence derives from a middle-aged woman who had recovered from COVID-19. The DNA for the CDR3 is TGTGCCAGTAGTGGCTGGGGCGGCCCCGGGTCCGGGGAGCTGTTTTTT. It encodes CASSGWGGPGSGELFF.